At least ten counts were recorded for the clone carrying this TCR beta chain. Its cognate antigen is unknown. Naive CD8 T cells were picked out by sorting for CD8+CD4-CCR7+CD45RA+. The V end lost 3 bases, the J end lost 0 bases, and 16 bases lay between the germline ends. The CDR3 loop spans 16 amino acids. Germline V gives CDR1 GTSNPN, CDR2 SVGIG (reference sequence). This entry is derived from a study of molecular identifiers for immune sequencing clone quantification. Points from the study as a whole: Among effectors, clones above 20 RNA copies held over 99% of molecules; among naive cells, under 1%.

TCRdb processed the PCR reads anew with MiXCR; each CDR3 protein has one entry. The table has about 640,000 distinct CDR3 sequences, roughly 21% seen once. The chain employs TRBV30 and TRBJ2-3; TRBD1 or TRBD2 may be the D gene (6 bases each). This TCR was recovered from a human donor in good health. Some libraries in this study had Jurkat cell RNA spiked in. The sequenced sample was naive CD8+ T cells from blood, with Jurkat cell RNA spiked in. Subset denoted: FACS-sorted CD8+CD4-CCR7+CD45RA+ naive T cells. The CDR3 DNA reads TGTGCCTGGAGCAAAGGGGGGTCTTCTAGCACAGATACGCAGTATTTT. Its translation: CAWSKGGSSSTDTQYF. The full variable domain, completed using reference TRBV30 and TRBJ2-3, is SQTIHQWPATLVQPVGSPLSLECTVEGTSNPNLYWYRQAAGRGLQLLFYSVGIGQISSEVPQNLSASRPQDRQFILSSKKLLLSDSGFYLCAWSKGGSSSTDTQYFGPGTRLTVL.